These 15 T cell receptor beta chains came from one sample sequenced in a study of T cell responses to AZD1222 COVID-19 vaccine. Only in-frame clones appear in the TCRdb table, and some are missing; sequencing was by immunoSEQ multiplex PCR. The sample carries about 95,000 clones, 85% to 90% recorded once. This material consisted of peripheral blood, taken on day 0 of AZD1222 vaccination. The source is an adult in good health.

The chain employs TRBV19 and TRBJ1-4; no clear D gene. Trimming pared 1 base from V and 0 bases from J, leaving 9 bases between. The CDR3 is 16 amino acids. Germline-derived CDR1 and CDR2 are LNHDA and SQIVND (reference sequence). DNA of the CDR3: TGTGCCAGTAGTATAGGCCAGCGTGCAACTAATGAAAAACTGTTTTTT. It translates to CASSIGQRATNEKLFF.

A few counts support this clone. The V call is TRBV10-2, the J call TRBJ2-1; D possibly corresponds to TRBD1 (6 bases). CDR3 size: 13 residues. The ends were cut back, 1 base at V and 9 bases at J, with 10 bases in the middle. Germline lookup yields CDR1 WSHSY and CDR2 SAAADI. CDR3 sequence: CASSEWGPAEQFF. The CDR3 DNA sequence: TGCGCCAGCAGTGAGTGGGGGCCCGCTGAGCAGTTCTTC.

The chain combines TRBV15 with TRBJ2-3; the D is unclear. The CDR3 consists of 12 residues. The ends were cut back, 3 bases at V and 2 bases at J, with 3 bases in the middle. Looked up from germline, CDR1 is LNHNV and CDR2 is YYDKDF (reference sequence). For the CDR3, the DNA is TGTGCCACCAGCAGGAACACAGATACGCAGTATTTT. Encoded protein: CATSRNTDTQYF.

The genes are TRBV29-1 and TRBJ2-3; weak D call: TRBD1 (5 bases). V dropped 5 bases and J dropped 2 bases, with 14 bases sitting between them. Germline V gene sequence: CDR1 SQVTM, CDR2 ANQGSEA. The CDR3 is 14 amino acids. The DNA for the CDR3 is TGCAGCGTTCGAAAACAGGCGGTCACAGATACGCAGTATTTT. Translating it yields CSVRKQAVTDTQYF.

The chain employs TRBV29-1 and TRBJ2-3; possibly TRBD2 for D (5 bases). The CDR3 is 12 amino acids. From germline, CDR1 is SQVTM and CDR2 ANQGSEA. Trimming stripped 6 bases from V and 3 bases from J, with 10 bases between. CDR3 DNA sequence: TGCAGCGTGGGCTGGGAGACAGATACGCAGTATTTT. As protein: CSVGWETDTQYF.

The chain carries TRBV23-1 and TRBJ2-7, with D perhaps matching TRBD2 (5 bases). TRBV23-1 is given ORF status, its function remaining uncertain. The CDR3 is 15 residues long. The ends were cut back, 4 bases at V and 5 bases at J, with 18 bases in the middle. The CDR3, as DNA: TGCGCCAGCAGTCGATTGGACGGGGTTCAGCACGAGCAGTACTTC. Translation gives CASSRLDGVQHEQYF.

This clone came up a few times. The chain uses TRBV5-1 and TRBJ1-1; tentatively, D is TRBD1 (6 bases). CDR1 is SGHRS, CDR2 YFSETQ, per germline. V was trimmed by 0 bases and J by 4 bases, leaving 16 bases between them. This CDR3 contains 16 residues. CDR3 protein: CASSLARGGGGTEAFF. In DNA, the CDR3 is TGCGCCAGCAGCTTGGCCAGGGGAGGGGGAGGCACTGAAGCTTTCTTT.

The gene calls are TRBV11-2 and TRBJ1-6; the D gene is possibly TRBD1 (5 bases). The CDR3 loop spans 17 amino acids. Trimming removed 4 bases from V and 7 bases from J, with 20 bases in between. Germline CDR1 and CDR2: SGHAT and FQNNGV. The DNA for the CDR3 is TGTGCCAGCAGCTCTTTACAGTGGGGGAACCCGAATTCACCCCTCCACTTT. It translates to CASSSLQWGNPNSPLHF. Full variable domain (outside the CDR3, taken from reference TRBV11-2 and TRBJ1-6): EAGVAQSPRYKIIEKRQSVAFWCNPISGHATLYWYQQILGQGPKLLIQFQNNGVVDDSQLPKDRFSAERLKGVDSTLKIQPAKLEDSAVYLCASSSLQWGNPNSPLHFGNGTRLTVT.

The V call is TRBV12-3 or TRBV12-4, the J call TRBJ1-2, with 9 bases aligning to TRBD1. The V and J ends lost 5 bases and 4 bases, in that order; junction bases with no gene match: 2. This CDR3 comprises 13 residues. This chain's CDR3 is CASSVGQGYGYTF. CDR3 DNA: TGTGCCAGCAGTGTGGGACAGGGCTATGGCTACACCTTC.

V and J are TRBV7-2 and TRBJ1-1, with D unclear. Germline lookup yields CDR1 SGHTA and CDR2 FQGNSA. CDR3 length: 15 residues. The germline V and J ends were trimmed by 4 bases and 4 bases, with 16 bases remaining between them. The CDR3 DNA reads TGTGCCAGCAGCTCGAAGGGAACTGAGCCCACTGAAGCTTTCTTT. Translating gives CASSSKGTEPTEAFF.

The CDR3: CASSPTPSGRLDNEQFF. The CDR3, as DNA: TGTGCCAGTAGCCCCACCCCCTCCGGACGGCTAGACAATGAGCAGTTCTTC. The chain is built from TRBV19 and TRBJ2-1; D call uncertain. The length of the CDR3 is 17 residues. The V end was cut by 6 bases, the J end by 5 bases, with 23 bases between. The germline CDR1 and CDR2 sequences are LNHDA and SQIVND (reference sequence).

The J gene is TRBJ2-3, the V gene TRBV6-5; 12 bases line up with TRBD2. The CDR3 consists of 14 residues. V was clipped by 10 bases and J by 6 bases; unmatched bases: 8. CDR1 and CDR2 (germline): MNHEY, SVGAGI. The CDR3 is CATLLAGGWDTQYF. The CDR3, as DNA: TGTGCCACCCTACTAGCGGGGGGATGGGATACGCAGTATTTT.

This chain joins TRBV14 and TRBJ1-2; D is unresolved. V gave up 0 bases and J gave up 2 bases, with 7 bases separating them. The CDR3 runs 14 residues. Germline CDR1 and CDR2: SGHDN and FVKESK. This CDR3 reads CASSQDLGNYGYTF. CDR3 nucleotide sequence: TGTGCCAGCAGCCAAGATTTGGGGAACTATGGCTACACCTTC. The full variable domain, its missing parts supplied by reference TRBV14 and TRBJ1-2, is EAGVTQFPSHSVIEKGQTVTLRCDPISGHDNLYWYRRVMGKEIKFLLHFVKESKQDESGMPNNRFLAERTGGTYSTLKVQPAELEDSGVYFCASSQDLGNYGYTFGSGTRLTVV.

V usage is TRBV3-1 (or the pseudogene TRBV3-2) and J usage is TRBJ2-1, with 10 bases lining up with TRBD1. The CDR3 loop spans 14 amino acids. CDR1 and CDR2 from the germline V gene are LGHDT and YNNKEL (reference sequence). The trim removed 4 bases at V and 9 bases at J, leaving 6 bases unmatched. DNA of the CDR3: TGTGCCAGCAGCCGGGACAGGGGAAGTGGTGAGCAGTTCTTC. The encoded protein is CASSRDRGSGEQFF.

The gene calls are TRBV7-6 and TRBJ2-1, with 10 bases identical to TRBD1. The CDR3 loop spans 15 amino acids. Germline V gene data show CDR1 as SGHVS and CDR2 as FNYEAQ. J gave up 7 bases and V 5 bases, and 8 bases lay outside the gene matches. CDR3 in amino acids: CASSPTTGGWNEQFF. The CDR3 region has the DNA TGTGCCAGCAGCCCGACGACAGGGGGCTGGAATGAGCAGTTCTTC.